A selection of T cell receptor beta chains follows, all from one sample in a study of PD-1 blockade in classical Hodgkin lymphoma. Method: immunoSEQ multiplex PCR; TCRdb's copy keeps in-frame clones and lacks some. The table lists more than 30,000 clones, roughly nine tenths of them singletons. Sequenced material: CD4+ T cells from blood. The receptor set was obtained from a human donor with classical Hodgkin lymphoma. Both conserved end residues are part of each CDR3. The D gene is left open where the match is weak. Rows give clone size only sometimes, using once, few, many, or a class for an expanded clone.

j_call,v_call,clone_size,d_call,cdr3_nt,cdr3_aa
TRBJ2-3,TRBV19,.,TRBD2,TGTGCCAGTAGTATTGGCCTAGCGGGAGGAATTGATACGCAGTATTTT,CASSIGLAGGIDTQYF
TRBJ1-1,TRBV5-1,.,TRBD1,TGCGCCAGCACCCCAGGGGACAGTGGGACTGAAGCTTTCTTT,CASTPGDSGTEAFF
TRBJ1-5,TRBV19,.,.,TGTGCCAGTAGTGTGGGGGGGGGTCGCAATCAGCCCCAGCATTTT,CASSVGGGRNQPQHF
TRBJ1-5,TRBV6-5,once,.,TGTGCCAGCAGTCTTGACGGGGGGAACAATCAGCCCCAGCATTTT,CASSLDGGNNQPQHF
TRBJ2-7,TRBV7-6,once,.,TGTGCCAGCAGCTCTGAACAGGGCGGGCAGTACTTC,CASSSEQGGQYF
TRBJ2-2,TRBV6-5,.,.,TGTGCCAGCAGGGCGGGTAGGGCCCCCGGGGAGCTGTTTTTT,CASRAGRAPGELFF
TRBJ2-4,TRBV11-2,.,.,TGTGCCAGCAGCTTAGGCGGGATAACTCAGTACTTC,CASSLGGITQYF
TRBJ2-2,TRBV10-3,.,TRBD1,TGTGCCAGCCTATATCGACAGGGAGAGGCCGGGGAGCTGTTTTTT,CASLYRQGEAGELFF
TRBJ2-1,TRBV19,.,TRBD2,TGTGCCAGTAGTCGCTCGTGGACTAGCGGGAGCAATGAGCAGTTCTTC,CASSRSWTSGSNEQFF
TRBJ1-3,TRBV5-1,.,.,TGCGCCAGCAGCTTGGTCCAGGGGAGAACAGGAAACACCATATATTTT,CASSLVQGRTGNTIYF
TRBJ2-1,TRBV5-1,.,.,TGCGCCAGCAGTCAGGAGGGGGCACTCTCCTACAATGAGCAGTTCTTC,CASSQEGALSYNEQFF
TRBJ2-7,TRBV6-5,.,.,TGTGCCAGCACCCATGACGGAGCCTACGAGCAGTACTTC,CASTHDGAYEQYF
TRBJ2-1,TRBV6-1,.,.,TGTGCCAGCAGTGAATGGGGGGAGCCGTACAATGAGCAGTTCTTC,CASSEWGEPYNEQFF
TRBJ2-5,TRBV5-1,.,TRBD2,TGCGCCAGCAGCTTGGGTCGACTAGCGGGAGGGGCAGAGGAGACCCAGTACTTC,CASSLGRLAGGAEETQYF
TRBJ1-5,TRBV13,.,.,TGTGCCAGCAGCCTAGGGACAAATAGCAATCAGCCCCAGCATTTT,CASSLGTNSNQPQHF
TRBJ2-7,TRBV9,.,TRBD2,TGTGCCAGCAGCGCCAGACTAGCGGGAGTGACGAAGTACTTC,CASSARLAGVTKYF
TRBJ1-2,TRBV4-1,.,.,TGCGCCAGCAGCCAAGATCCGGGCCTGTTAACTAACTATGGCTACACCTTC,CASSQDPGLLTNYGYTF
TRBJ1-6,TRBV2,once,.,TGTGCCAGCAGCGCAAGCGGGAATTCACCCCTCCACTTT,CASSASGNSPLHF
TRBJ2-1,TRBV2,.,.,TGTGCCAGCAGTGAAGACAGGGCCCTCAGCGGGCAGTTCTTC,CASSEDRALSGQFF
TRBJ2-1,TRBV5-1,.,.,TGCGCCAGCAGCATCCCGCTAGGAAGCTCCTACAATGAGCAGTTCTTC,CASSIPLGSSYNEQFF
TRBJ1-1,TRBV19,.,.,TGTGCCAGTAGGGGCGCTGTCACTGAAGCTTTCTTT,CASRGAVTEAFF
TRBJ2-7,TRBV6-5,.,TRBD1,TGTGCCAGCAGCCGACAGGGAATGAGCGAGCAGTACTTC,CASSRQGMSEQYF
TRBJ2-3,TRBV5-4,.,TRBD2,TGTGCCAGCAGCACACCTAGCGGGGGGGGGAGCACAGATACGCAGTATTTT,CASSTPSGGGSTDTQYF
TRBJ2-1,TRBV9,.,TRBD1,TGTGCCAGCAGTGGACAGGATAGTTGGGTCTACAATGAGCAGTTCTTC,CASSGQDSWVYNEQFF
TRBJ2-3,TRBV12-5,.,TRBD1,TGTGCTAGTGGTTCCACCGGGACAGGGCCAGATACGCAGTATTTT,CASGSTGTGPDTQYF